A single sample gave rise to the 24 T cell receptor beta chains below, sequenced in a study of blood T cell repertoires in COVID-19. Here immunoSEQ multiplex PCR was the method, and the copy in TCRdb shows in-frame clones only, minus some. This table holds over 200,000 clones, approximately 92% found once. Sequencing used peripheral blood. The receptors were sampled from a person under 35 with COVID-19, enrolled during active disease.

The chain couples TRBV19 to TRBJ2-7; a weak D match, TRBD2 (5 bases). Looked up from germline, CDR1 is LNHDA and CDR2 is SQIVND (reference sequence). This CDR3 is 15 amino acids long. V was pared by 4 bases and J by 0 bases, with 13 bases between. The DNA of the CDR3 is TGTGCCAGTAGTACAACTAGGAGCGTCTCCTACGAGCAGTACTTC. Protein product: CASSTTRSVSYEQYF.

V and J are TRBV5-1 and TRBJ1-2; no definite D call. This CDR3 is 15 amino acids long. Per germline, CDR1 SGHRS and CDR2 YFSETQ. The V and J ends lost 0 bases and 4 bases respectively, with 13 bases between them. CDR3 bases: TGCGCCAGCAGCTTGGAGCCCTCCACGGGCTATGGCTACACCTTC. This gives the protein CASSLEPSTGYGYTF.

The chain combines TRBV28 with TRBJ2-1; 12 nucleotides align to TRBD2. CDR1 and CDR2 from the germline V gene are MDHEN and SYDVKM. This CDR3 region has 17 residues. The trim removed 4 bases at V and 8 bases at J, leaving 12 bases unmatched. CDR3 in DNA: TGTGCCAGCAGTTCCCTCCTCAGACTAGCGGGAGCGGATGAGCAGTTCTTC. Translating it yields CASSSLLRLAGADEQFF. Based on the CDR3 plus reference TRBV28 and TRBJ2-1, the full variable domain is DVKVTQSSRYLVKRTGEKVFLECVQDMDHENMFWYRQDPGLGLRLIYFSYDVKMKEKGDIPEGYSVSREKKERFSLILESASTNQTSMYLCASSSLLRLAGADEQFFGPGTRLTVL.

The chain carries TRBV28 and TRBJ2-3; TRBD2 matches at 9 bases. The CDR3 spans 16 residues. V dropped 0 bases and J dropped 2; count of bases not matched to a gene: 3. CDR1 and CDR2 from the germline V gene are MDHEN and SYDVKM. Here the CDR3 DNA reads TGTGCCAGCAGTTTATGGCGACTAGCGGACACAGATACGCAGTATTTT. Its protein is CASSLWRLADTDTQYF.

The chain carries TRBV3-1 (or the pseudogene TRBV3-2) and TRBJ2-5; D is undetermined. The ends were cut back, 1 base at V and 5 bases at J, with 14 bases in the middle. This CDR3 has 15 amino acids. CDR1 and CDR2 (germline): LGHDT, YNNKEL (reference sequence). CDR3 protein: CASSQGVPVRETQYF. The CDR3 bases are TGTGCCAGCAGCCAAGGGGTGCCGGTGAGGGAGACCCAGTACTTC.

The rearrangement joins TRBV2 to TRBJ2-1; D possibly corresponds to TRBD2 (5 bases). The CDR3 covers 15 residues. The V end lost 4 bases, the J end lost 5 bases, and 15 bases lay between the germline ends. Germline V gives CDR1 SNHLY, CDR2 FYNNEI. This CDR3 reads CASSGIINGDNEQFF. CDR3 bases: TGTGCCAGCAGTGGGATTATAAACGGGGACAATGAGCAGTTCTTC.

The rearrangement joins TRBV2 to TRBJ2-7, with TRBD2 identical over 9 bases. The CDR3 contains 13 residues. Germline V CDR1 and CDR2: SNHLY, FYNNEI. V was pared by 4 bases and J by 5 bases, with 3 bases of the junction left unmatched. CDR3 DNA sequence: TGTGCCAGCAGTGGGACTAGCGATGACGAGCAGTACTTC. As protein: CASSGTSDDEQYF. Variable domain in full (rest from reference TRBV2 and TRBJ2-7): EPEVTQTPSHQVTQMGQEVILRCVPISNHLYFYWYRQILGQKVEFLVSFYNNEISEKSEIFDDQFSVERPDGSNFTLKIRSTKLEDSAMYFCASSGTSDDEQYFGPGTRLTVT.

The chain is built from TRBV2 and TRBJ2-1; TRBD2 matches 12 bases. J was trimmed by 4 bases and V by 4 bases; bases with no gene match: 2. The CDR3 spans 15 residues. Germline CDR1 reads SNHLY; CDR2 reads FYNNEI. DNA of the CDR3: TGTGCCAGCAGTGGGGGACTAGCGGGTTACAATGAGCAGTTCTTC. It encodes CASSGGLAGYNEQFF.

The chain is built from TRBV13 and TRBJ2-2, with D possibly being TRBD2 (6 bases). V shed 5 bases and J shed 6 bases, with 13 bases lying between them. Per the germline V gene, CDR1 is PRHDT and CDR2 is FYEKMQ (reference sequence). This CDR3 is built from 14 residues. CDR3 coding DNA: TGTGCCAGCAGCCTTCGGAGGGCCCCCGGGGAGCTGTTTTTT. Translation: CASSLRRAPGELFF. Looking up the rest from reference TRBV13 and TRBJ2-2 gives the full variable domain: AAGVIQSPRHLIKEKRETATLKCYPIPRHDTVYWYQQGPGQDPQFLISFYEKMQSDKGSIPDRFSAQQFSDYHSELNMSSLELGDSALYFCASSLRRAPGELFFGEGSRLTVL.

The CDR3 loop reads CASRRTPTSGTAGELFF. CDR3 nucleotides: TGTGCCAGCAGACGCACTCCAACTAGCGGGACGGCCGGGGAGCTGTTTTTT. This sequence joins TRBV2 and TRBJ2-2; 10 nucleotides match TRBD2. Unmatched junction bases numbered 13, after V lost 6 bases and J lost 6 bases. Looked up from germline, CDR1 is SNHLY and CDR2 is FYNNEI. The CDR3 is 17 amino acids.

This clone has a handful of counts. The sample holds other DNA sequences that translate to the same CDR3. The chain recombines TRBV25-1 with TRBJ1-6, with TRBD1 matching 10 bases. The CDR3 covers 13 residues. V was pared by 7 bases and J by 7 bases, with 1 base of the junction left unmatched. Per germline, CDR1 MGHDK and CDR2 SYGVNS. The CDR3 loop reads CASKGQGNSPLHF. The DNA for the CDR3 is TGTGCCAGCAAGGGACAGGGGAATTCACCCCTCCACTTT. The variable domain in full, with the rest retrieved from reference TRBV25-1 and TRBJ1-6, is EADIYQTPRYLVIGTGKKITLECSQTMGHDKMYWYQQDPGMELHLIHYSYGVNSTEKGDLSSESTVSRIRTEHFPLTLESARPSHTSQYLCASKGQGNSPLHFGNGTRLTVT.

The rearrangement uses TRBV5-1 and TRBJ2-1, with TRBD2 as a possible D gene (5 bases). Trimming pared 5 bases from V and 9 bases from J, leaving 12 bases between. The length of the CDR3 is 12 residues. Looked up from germline, CDR1 is SGHRS and CDR2 is YFSETQ. The CDR3 DNA reads as TGCGCCAGCAGACTAGTAGGGCGTGAGCAGTTCTTC. Translated, it gives CASRLVGREQFF.

This rearrangement joins TRBV5-6 to TRBJ2-7; TRBD2 matches 13 bases. This CDR3 spans 14 amino acids. Germline lookup yields CDR1 SGHDT and CDR2 YYEEEE. J gave up 7 bases and V 3 bases, and 4 bases lay outside the gene matches. CDR3 nucleotides: TGTGCCAGCAGCTCTGGACTAGCGGGAGTTGAGCAGTACTTC. Translated: CASSSGLAGVEQYF.

J is TRBJ2-1 and V is TRBV25-1; unclear D gene. Per germline, CDR1 MGHDK and CDR2 SYGVNS. The ends were cut back, 3 bases at V and 8 bases at J, with 5 bases in the middle. There are 11 residues in the CDR3. The CDR3 coding sequence is TGTGCCAGCAGTGAGTTCGATGAGCAGTTCTTC. Its translation: CASSEFDEQFF.

This chain joins TRBV7-8 and TRBJ1-4; tentatively, D is TRBD1 (6 bases). The V gene's germline CDR1 is SGHVS and CDR2 FQNEAQ. CDR3 length: 15 amino acids. The V end was cut by 5 bases, the J end by 1 base, with 11 bases between. The CDR3 sequence is CASSGGGETNEKLFF. The CDR3 coding sequence is TGTGCCAGCAGCGGAGGGGGGGAAACTAATGAAAAACTGTTTTTT.

This clone was seen only once. CDR3 bases: TGCAGTGCTAGTAATAGCGGGAGCTCCTACGAGCAGTACTTC. It translates to CSASNSGSSYEQYF. V usage is TRBV20-1 and J usage is TRBJ2-7; 9 positions agree with TRBD2. V was clipped by 3 bases and J by 0 bases; unmatched bases: 3. Per the germline V gene, CDR1 is DFQATT and CDR2 is SNEGSKA (reference sequence). This CDR3 is built from 14 residues.

V usage is TRBV5-6 and J usage is TRBJ1-2, with TRBD1 matching over 11 bases. After removal of 0 bases from V and 3 bases from J, the junction contained 7 bases not matched to a gene. There are 17 residues in the CDR3. Germline V gene sequence: CDR1 SGHDT, CDR2 YYEEEE. The CDR3 DNA reads TGTGCCAGCAGCTTGGGGACAGGGGGCGCCCGGGACTATGGCTACACCTTC. Amino acid sequence: CASSLGTGGARDYGYTF.

This clone was observed a single time. The chain uses TRBV27 and TRBJ2-1, with a tentative D call TRBD2 (6 bases). This CDR3 comprises 14 residues. Germline CDR1 MNHEY, CDR2 SMNVEV (reference sequence). Trimming cost V 4 bases and J 4 bases, with 11 bases left between them. CDR3 bases: TGTGCCAGCAGTTGGGCTAGCGCTTACAATGAGCAGTTCTTC. Translating gives CASSWASAYNEQFF.

The gene calls are TRBV2 and TRBJ1-5; tentatively, D is TRBD1 (6 bases). CDR1 and CDR2 from the germline V gene are SNHLY and FYNNEI. The ends were cut back, 6 bases at V and 9 bases at J, with 15 bases in the middle. CDR3 length: 13 amino acids. CDR3: CASRPTVGAPQHF. The CDR3 region has the DNA TGTGCCAGCAGGCCGACGGTGGGGGCGCCCCAGCATTTT. Variable domain in full (rest from reference TRBV2 and TRBJ1-5): EPEVTQTPSHQVTQMGQEVILRCVPISNHLYFYWYRQILGQKVEFLVSFYNNEISEKSEIFDDQFSVERPDGSNFTLKIRSTKLEDSAMYFCASRPTVGAPQHFGDGTRLSIL.

V is TRBV15 and J is TRBJ2-1, with D maybe TRBD2 (6 bases). The CDR3 is made up of 15 amino acids. V was clipped by 0 bases and J by 11 bases, with 17 bases between them. Germline V gene data show CDR1 as LNHNV and CDR2 as YYDKDF (reference sequence). As DNA, the CDR3 is TGTGCCACCAGCAGAGAACGGGACTCGCGTCAGAAGCAGTTCTTC. Residues: CATSRERDSRQKQFF.

The chain uses TRBV23-1 and TRBJ2-2; 7 bases map to TRBD1. TRBV23-1 is an ORF for which the function is uncertain. The CDR3 contains 22 residues. J was trimmed by 2 bases and V by 7 bases; bases with no gene match: 28. CDR3 coding DNA: TGCGCCAGCAATTCAGCCGATCCCCCCCGTACAGGGGTCGGAGTAAACACCGGGGAGCTGTTTTTT. Translation gives CASNSADPPRTGVGVNTGELFF.

In its sample, this clone was seen once. The V gene is TRBV13, the J gene TRBJ2-1; possible D gene TRBD2, 5 bases. V was trimmed by 3 bases and J by 5 bases, leaving 17 bases between them. Germline V gives CDR1 PRHDT, CDR2 FYEKMQ (reference sequence). The CDR3 sequence is 16 residues long. CDR3 in amino acids: CASSFSMERGHNEQFF. The CDR3 bases are TGTGCCAGCAGCTTTAGCATGGAGCGAGGGCACAATGAGCAGTTCTTC.

The chain employs TRBV27 and TRBJ2-1; tentatively, D is TRBD1 (6 bases). The CDR3 totals 14 residues. Per the germline V gene, CDR1 is MNHEY and CDR2 is SMNVEV (reference sequence). The V end lost 5 bases, the J end lost 4 bases, and 12 bases lay between the germline ends. The CDR3 nucleotides read TGTGCCAGCAGTGACTCGGACAGATACAATGAGCAGTTCTTC. It codes for CASSDSDRYNEQFF.

V usage is TRBV20-1 and J usage is TRBJ2-7; 10 nucleotides line up with TRBD2. CDR1 DFQATT and CDR2 SNEGSKA come from the germline V gene (reference sequence). V was clipped by 3 bases and J by 1 base; unmatched bases: 12. This CDR3 region has 17 residues. The CDR3 reads CSASPRGSGRMSYEQYF. DNA of the CDR3: TGCAGTGCTAGTCCCCGGGGTAGCGGGAGGATGTCCTACGAGCAGTACTTC.